One sample yielded the 16 T cell receptor beta chains listed below, sequenced in a study of control samples from healthy donors and cancer patients. Data came from immunoSEQ multiplex PCR; TCRdb stores just in-frame clones and leaves some out. The data hold around 130,000 clones, with nearly 90% observed a single time. Sequenced material: blood. The source is a man aged 45-65 years in good health.

V usage is TRBV2 and J usage is TRBJ2-7; 10 bases are a match to TRBD2. Germline V gene sequence: CDR1 SNHLY, CDR2 FYNNEI. V was clipped by 6 bases and J by 0 bases; unmatched bases: 5. This CDR3 comprises 15 residues. CDR3 sequence reads: CASRERGGLSYEQYF. The DNA of the CDR3 is TGTGCCAGCAGGGAGCGGGGGGGTCTCTCCTACGAGCAGTACTTC.

The gene calls are TRBV12-5 and TRBJ2-1; 15 positions match TRBD2. The CDR3 is 19 amino acids. V trimming: 6 bases; J trimming: 0 bases; junction bases outside the gene matches: 9. Germline V lookup: CDR1 LGHNT, CDR2 FRNRAP. CDR3 nucleotide sequence: TGTGCTAGTGGCGGAGGACTAGCGGGGGGGAAATTCTCCTACAATGAGCAGTTCTTC. It codes for CASGGGLAGGKFSYNEQFF.

J is TRBJ1-3 and V is TRBV9; TRBD1 is a possible D gene (6 bases). Per germline, CDR1 SGDLS and CDR2 YYNGEE. V was shortened by 0 bases and J by 3 bases, with 10 bases between the two germline ends. This CDR3 is 15 amino acids long. The chain's CDR3 is CASSVDSGVGNTIYF. The CDR3 bases are TGTGCCAGCAGCGTAGATTCAGGGGTTGGAAACACCATATATTTT.

The chain employs TRBV15 and TRBJ1-5; TRBD1 might be the D (5 bases). V lost 1 base and J 0 bases, leaving 10 bases between the germline ends. The CDR3 is made up of 16 amino acids. The germline CDR1 and CDR2 sequences are LNHNV and YYDKDF (reference sequence). CDR3: CATSRGGTVSNQPQHF. In DNA form, the CDR3 reads TGTGCCACCAGCAGAGGCGGGACGGTTAGCAATCAGCCCCAGCATTTT.

V is TRBV30 and J is TRBJ1-1, with TRBD1 matching 10 bases. V gave up 0 bases and J gave up 0 bases; unmatched junction bases: 4. Germline CDR1 and CDR2: GTSNPN and SVGIG (reference sequence). This CDR3 contains 16 residues. CDR3 in amino acids: CAWSVGQGVLNTEAFF. The CDR3 region has the DNA TGTGCCTGGAGTGTCGGACAGGGGGTATTGAACACTGAAGCTTTCTTT. Full variable domain (remainder filled in from reference TRBV30 and TRBJ1-1): SQTIHQWPATLVQPVGSPLSLECTVEGTSNPNLYWYRQAAGRGLQLLFYSVGIGQISSEVPQNLSASRPQDRQFILSSKKLLLSDSGFYLCAWSVGQGVLNTEAFFGQGTRLTVV.

The J gene is TRBJ2-1, the V gene TRBV27; tentatively, D is TRBD1 or TRBD2 (5 bases each). V gave up 2 bases and J gave up 16 bases, with 15 bases separating them. CDR3 length: 12 residues. Looked up from germline, CDR1 is MNHEY and CDR2 is SMNVEV (reference sequence). In DNA form, the CDR3 reads TGTGCCAGCAGTTTAAACCTGGGACGCCTCTTCTTC. Its protein is CASSLNLGRLFF.

The rearrangement joins TRBV9 to TRBJ1-3; the D gene is possibly TRBD1 (5 bases). The V and J ends lost 0 bases and 1 base respectively, with 20 bases between them. From germline, CDR1 is SGDLS and CDR2 YYNGEE. The CDR3 has 19 residues. The CDR3 DNA is TGTGCCAGCAGCGTAGAGCCTACCACCCGGGGGGGTTCTGGAAACACCATATATTTT. It encodes CASSVEPTTRGGSGNTIYF. Full variable domain (outside the CDR3, taken from reference TRBV9 and TRBJ1-3): DSGVTQTPKHLITATGQRVTLRCSPRSGDLSVYWYQQSLDQGLQFLIQYYNGEERAKGNILERFSAQQFPDLHSELNLSSLELGDSALYFCASSVEPTTRGGSGNTIYFGEGSWLTVV.

This clone has only a few counts. The chain recombines TRBV11-2 with TRBJ2-1, with D perhaps given as TRBD1 or TRBD2 (6 bases each). This CDR3 has 16 amino acids. The germline gives CDR1 SGHAT, CDR2 FQNNGV. The V gene lost 5 bases and the J gene lost 7 bases, with 21 bases spanning the gap. The CDR3 here is CASSLVSGGWRNEQFF. The DNA of the CDR3 is TGTGCCAGCAGCCTCGTCTCCGGGGGCTGGCGTAATGAGCAGTTCTTC.

This clone has a single count. This sequence joins TRBV30 and TRBJ1-6; D uncertain. The V gene lost 5 bases and the J gene lost 4 bases, with 9 bases spanning the gap. The CDR3 runs to 13 residues. Germline V gene lookup returns CDR1 GTSNPN and CDR2 SVGIG (reference sequence). CDR3 loop: CAWGPAYNSPLHF. The CDR3 DNA sequence: TGTGCCTGGGGACCAGCGTATAATTCACCCCTCCACTTT.

V usage is TRBV5-5 and J usage is TRBJ2-5, with TRBD1 matching over 7 bases. The junction had 12 bases not matched to a gene; V was cut back by 5 bases and J by 5 bases. The CDR3 is 15 amino acids. The germline gives CDR1 SGHKS, CDR2 YYEKEE (reference sequence). The CDR3, as DNA: TGTGCCAGCAGATTCGACAGGGTTACTTGGGAGACCCAGTACTTC. This sequence encodes CASRFDRVTWETQYF.

V gene TRBV6-1 combines with J gene TRBJ1-5; D is ambiguous. This CDR3 contains 13 residues. The germline V gene encodes CDR1 MNHNS and CDR2 SASEGT. Trimming removed 2 bases from V and 7 bases from J, with 9 bases in between. CDR3 coding DNA: TGTGCCAGCAGTGAAATCCCTCGGCAGCCCCAGCATTTT. It codes for CASSEIPRQPQHF.

CDR3 amino acids: CASSLSAYEQYF. CDR3 in DNA: TGTGCCAGCAGCTTAAGTGCCTACGAGCAGTACTTC. The chain is built from TRBV7-9 and TRBJ2-7; D gene uncertain. The length of the CDR3 is 12 residues. Germline loops: CDR1 SEHNR, CDR2 FQNEAQ (reference sequence). V shed 2 bases and J shed 2 bases, with 4 bases lying between them. Variable domain in full (rest from reference TRBV7-9 and TRBJ2-7): DTGVSQNPRHKITKRGQNVTFRCDPISEHNRLYWYRQTLGQGPEFLTYFQNEAQLEKSRLLSDRFSAERPKGSFSTLEIQRTEQGDSAMYLCASSLSAYEQYFGPGTRLTVT.

V usage is TRBV3-1 (or the pseudogene TRBV3-2) and J usage is TRBJ2-1; TRBD2 matches at 12 bases. The germline V gene encodes CDR1 LGHDT and CDR2 YNNKEL (reference sequence). There are 16 residues in the CDR3. Losses at the gene ends were 1 base for V and 8 bases for J; bases not matched to a gene: 6. This CDR3 reads CASSQGTSGGRHEQFF. CDR3 sequence (DNA): TGTGCCAGCAGCCAAGGTACTAGCGGGGGGCGCCATGAGCAGTTCTTC.

V and J are TRBV28 and TRBJ2-5, with 10 positions matching TRBD2. Germline V gene lookup returns CDR1 MDHEN and CDR2 SYDVKM. The CDR3 runs 14 residues. V was clipped by 5 bases and J by 5 bases; unmatched bases: 5. This chain's CDR3 is CASSEGLAFETQYF. The CDR3 region has the DNA TGTGCCAGCAGTGAGGGACTAGCGTTTGAGACCCAGTACTTC.

The V and J genes are TRBV7-6 and TRBJ1-4; 7 bases match TRBD1. V shed 5 bases, J shed 0 bases, and the junction held 12 bases outside the gene matches. CDR1 is SGHVS and CDR2 is FNYEAQ in the germline V gene. This CDR3 has 18 residues. This CDR3 is CASSPHLGQDSTNEKLFF. CDR3 bases: TGTGCCAGCAGCCCCCACTTAGGACAGGACTCAACTAATGAAAAACTGTTTTTT.

This clone has a handful of counts. In nucleotides, the CDR3 is TGTGCCAGCAGCTTAAAAAGGAACACTGAAGCTTTCTTT. Its translation is CASSLKRNTEAFF. The chain combines TRBV11-3 with TRBJ1-1; D remains unclear. V lost 2 bases to trimming and J lost 1 base, with 5 bases between them. Germline CDR1 SGHNT, CDR2 YENEEA. CDR3 length: 13 residues.